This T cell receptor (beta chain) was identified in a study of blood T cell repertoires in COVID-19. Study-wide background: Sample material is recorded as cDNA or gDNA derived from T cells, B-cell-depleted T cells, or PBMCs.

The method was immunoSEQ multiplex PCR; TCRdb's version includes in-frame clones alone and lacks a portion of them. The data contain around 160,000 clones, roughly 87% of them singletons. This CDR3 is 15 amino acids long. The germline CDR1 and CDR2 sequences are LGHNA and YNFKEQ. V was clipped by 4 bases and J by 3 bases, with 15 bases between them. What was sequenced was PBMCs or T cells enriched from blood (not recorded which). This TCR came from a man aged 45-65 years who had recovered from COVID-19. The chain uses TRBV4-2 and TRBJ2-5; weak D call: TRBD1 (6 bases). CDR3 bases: TGTGCCAGCAGCCTATGGGACAACTCAGAAGAGACCCAGTACTTC. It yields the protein CASSLWDNSEETQYF.